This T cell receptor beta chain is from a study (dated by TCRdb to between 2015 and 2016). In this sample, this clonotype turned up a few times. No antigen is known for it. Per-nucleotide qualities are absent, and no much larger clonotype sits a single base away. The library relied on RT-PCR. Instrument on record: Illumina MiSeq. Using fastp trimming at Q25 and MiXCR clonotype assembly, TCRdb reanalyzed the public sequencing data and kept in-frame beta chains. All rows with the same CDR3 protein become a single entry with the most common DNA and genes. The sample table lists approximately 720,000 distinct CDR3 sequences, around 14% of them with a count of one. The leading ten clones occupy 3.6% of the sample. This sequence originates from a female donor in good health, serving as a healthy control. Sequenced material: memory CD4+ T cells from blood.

CDR3 region: CATSRGQGEGNGYTF. The sequenced DNA: TGTGCCACCAGCAGAGGACAGGGGGAAGGTAATGGCTACACCTTC. Recombination linked TRBV15 to TRBJ1-2; the central 9 bases match TRBD1. From the cysteine up to the phenylalanine, the CDR3 has a length of 15 residues. The read is trimmed to its CDR3 DNA, 45 bases read in frame from base 1. Trimming removed 1 base from V and 6 bases from J; the gene matches leave 6 bases unexplained. CDR1 LNHNV and CDR2 YYDKDF are derived from the germline V gene (reference sequence).